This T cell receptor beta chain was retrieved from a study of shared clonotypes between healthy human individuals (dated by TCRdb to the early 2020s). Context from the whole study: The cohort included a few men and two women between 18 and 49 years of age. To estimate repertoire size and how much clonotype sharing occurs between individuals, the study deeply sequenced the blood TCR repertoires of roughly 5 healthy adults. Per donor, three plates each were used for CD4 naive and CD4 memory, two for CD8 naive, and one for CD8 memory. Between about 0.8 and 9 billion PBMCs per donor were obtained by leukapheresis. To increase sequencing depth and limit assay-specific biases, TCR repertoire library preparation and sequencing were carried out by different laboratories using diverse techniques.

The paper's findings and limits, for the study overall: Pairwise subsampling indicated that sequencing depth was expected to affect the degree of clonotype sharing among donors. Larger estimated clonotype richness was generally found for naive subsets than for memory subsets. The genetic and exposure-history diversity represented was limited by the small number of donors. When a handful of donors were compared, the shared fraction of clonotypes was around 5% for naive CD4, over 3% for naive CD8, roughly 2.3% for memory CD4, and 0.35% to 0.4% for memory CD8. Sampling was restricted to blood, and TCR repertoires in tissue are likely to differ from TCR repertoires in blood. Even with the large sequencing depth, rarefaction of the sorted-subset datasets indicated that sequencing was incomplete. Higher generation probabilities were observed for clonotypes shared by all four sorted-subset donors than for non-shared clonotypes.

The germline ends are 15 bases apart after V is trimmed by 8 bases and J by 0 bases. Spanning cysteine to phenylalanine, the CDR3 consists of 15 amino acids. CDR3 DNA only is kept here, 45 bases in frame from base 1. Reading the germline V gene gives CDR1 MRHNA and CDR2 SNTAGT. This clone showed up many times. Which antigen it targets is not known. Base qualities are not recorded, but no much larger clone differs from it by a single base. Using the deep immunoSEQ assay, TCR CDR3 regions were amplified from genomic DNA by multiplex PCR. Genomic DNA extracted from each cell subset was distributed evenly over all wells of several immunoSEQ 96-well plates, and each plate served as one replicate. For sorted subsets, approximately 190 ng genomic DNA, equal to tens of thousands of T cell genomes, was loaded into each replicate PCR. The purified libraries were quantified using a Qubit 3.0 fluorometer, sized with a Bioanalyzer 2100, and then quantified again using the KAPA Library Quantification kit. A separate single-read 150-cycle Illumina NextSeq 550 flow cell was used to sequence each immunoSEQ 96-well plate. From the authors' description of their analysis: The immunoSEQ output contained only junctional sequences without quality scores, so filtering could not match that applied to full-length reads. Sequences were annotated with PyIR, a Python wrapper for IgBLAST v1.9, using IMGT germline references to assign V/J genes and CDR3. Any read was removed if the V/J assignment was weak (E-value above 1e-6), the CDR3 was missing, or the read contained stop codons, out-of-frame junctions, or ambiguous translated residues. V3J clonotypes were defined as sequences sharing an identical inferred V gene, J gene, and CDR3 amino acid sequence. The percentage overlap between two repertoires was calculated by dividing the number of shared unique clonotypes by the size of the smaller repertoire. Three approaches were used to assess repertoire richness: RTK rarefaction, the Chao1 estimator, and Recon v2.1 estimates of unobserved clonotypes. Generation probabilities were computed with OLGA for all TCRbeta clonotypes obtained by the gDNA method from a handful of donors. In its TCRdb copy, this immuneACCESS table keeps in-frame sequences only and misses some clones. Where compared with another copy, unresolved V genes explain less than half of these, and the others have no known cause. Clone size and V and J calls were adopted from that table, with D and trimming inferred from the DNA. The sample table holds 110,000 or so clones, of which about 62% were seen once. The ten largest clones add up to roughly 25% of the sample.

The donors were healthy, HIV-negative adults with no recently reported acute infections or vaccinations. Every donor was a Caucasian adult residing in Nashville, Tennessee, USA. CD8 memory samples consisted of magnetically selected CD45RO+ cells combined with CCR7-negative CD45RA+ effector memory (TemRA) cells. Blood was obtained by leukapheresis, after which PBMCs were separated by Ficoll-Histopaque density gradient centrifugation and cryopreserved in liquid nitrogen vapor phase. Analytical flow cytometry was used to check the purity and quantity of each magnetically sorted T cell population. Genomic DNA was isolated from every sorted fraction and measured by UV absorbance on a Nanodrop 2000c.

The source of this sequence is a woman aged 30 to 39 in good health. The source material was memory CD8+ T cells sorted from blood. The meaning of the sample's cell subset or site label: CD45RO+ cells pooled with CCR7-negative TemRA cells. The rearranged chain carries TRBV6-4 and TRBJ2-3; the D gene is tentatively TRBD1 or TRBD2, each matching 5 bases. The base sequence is TGTGCCAGCTCTTCGGGGACGGGAAGCACAGATACGCAGTATTTT. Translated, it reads CASSSGTGSTDTQYF.